The rows below give T cell receptor beta chains drawn from one sample of a study of early T cells in non-severe SARS-CoV-2 infection. In TCRdb, the 5' RACE reads were re-called with MiXCR into one record per CDR3 protein. Among 95,000 to 100,000 distinct CDR3 sequences listed, less than 15% were seen once. Material for sequencing was whole blood. All receptors derive from an adult who was a healthcare worker with PCR-confirmed SARS-CoV-2 infection or an uninfected control (not recorded which). Both conserved end residues are part of each CDR3.

V gene	CDR3 protein
TRBV5-1	CASSITTDTQYF
TRBV29-1	CSVGGSERTEAFF
TRBV13	CASSPGWGEGETQYF
TRBV29-1	CSVVGGAYEQYF
TRBV5-4	CASSLKGTNYGYTF
TRBV28	CASRVTGTGYGYTF
TRBV28	CASGGIWGRLNEKLFF
TRBV5-1	CASSSLTTGQGITDTQYF
TRBV4-1	CASSQDPRGLNTEAFF
TRBV27	CASSSLREGYTF
TRBV28	CASRPATSSYNSPLHF
TRBV27	CASSPWLQETQYF
TRBV6-2/TRBV6-3	CASSSPRRGLVAFF
TRBV4-1	CASSQDRRGLETQYF
TRBV11-2	CASSQPAGTSGGYEQYF
TRBV6-6	CASSTRTGANTEAFF
TRBV29-1	CRVEDRLQPRGTQYF
TRBV20-1	CSARDSGTAYYGYTF
TRBV6-5	CASSPDLLNQPQHF
TRBV2	CASSEAQGSRVPFLF
TRBV11-2	CASSLDPGGETQYF
TRBV6-1	CASSDYRASSNQPQHF
TRBV19	CASGTGFGNEQFF
TRBV20-1	CSAPASGYNEQFF
TRBV27	CASRQGGYNEQFF
TRBV18	CASSPLLGGAEQYF
TRBV25-1	CASSGGTGSTDTQYF
TRBV27	CASRTMTGAYEQYF
TRBV11-2	CASSLGPSSNQPQHF
TRBV29-1	CSVKPEETGANVLTF
TRBV27	CASSPGQGSNQPQHF
TRBV6-5	CASNQQGGGYGYTF
TRBV29-1	CSVEAPNQPQHF
TRBV27	CASSESGMRTHGYTF
TRBV18	CASSLRHDAMNTEAFF
TRBV3-1	CASSTGIYEKLFF
TRBV4-2	CASSQDGTGDSYNEQFF
TRBV18	CASSPWGHEGTEAFF
TRBV28	CASSSGPARAYEQYF
TRBV10-1	CASPRPREGSEAFF
TRBV12-3/TRBV12-4	CASARGHNEQFF
TRBV19	CASSIVVGSYEQYF
TRBV6-6	CASSYLGTGVGNEQFF
TRBV2	CASRVRRRGVVSYNEQFF
TRBV20-1	CSARENPASRKGTQYF
TRBV7-2	CASRNPGQSYEQYF
TRBV6-5	CASSLDPKRVYGYTF
TRBV4-2	CASRSDVISGNTIYF
TRBV7-9	CASSLRGRFFSPLHF
TRBV2	CASSEARRDF
TRBV9	CASSVGTPTYEQYF
TRBV6-1	CASTEVWAFF
TRBV18	CASSPAAGSGNTIYF
TRBV9	CASSPVFGTGNTGELFF
TRBV6-2/TRBV6-3	CASSSLAGTYNEQFF
TRBV20-1	CSASDRGLRPQHF